Following are 17 T cell receptor beta chains from one sample sequenced in a study of blood T cell repertoires in COVID-19. Repertoires were generated with immunoSEQ multiplex PCR, while TCRdb's copy carries only in-frame clones and drops some. The top ten clones hold 7.7% of a sample with about 120,000 clones, about 90% of them seen once. The sequencing sample was made of peripheral blood. The receptor source for this set is a human donor in a cohort sampled during active COVID-19.

This clone was detected only once. The chain uses TRBV9 and TRBJ1-6, with a tentative D call TRBD1 (6 bases). V lost 0 bases to trimming and J lost 9 bases, with 16 bases between them. Germline V CDR1 and CDR2: SGDLS, YYNGEE. The CDR3 has 16 amino acids. DNA for the CDR3: TGTGCCAGCAGCGTAGAATCGGGGGGCGTCGGTTCACCCCTCCACTTT. This codes for CASSVESGGVGSPLHF. The full variable domain, in which reference TRBV9 and TRBJ1-6 provide the parts outside the CDR3, is DSGVTQTPKHLITATGQRVTLRCSPRSGDLSVYWYQQSLDQGLQFLIQYYNGEERAKGNILERFSAQQFPDLHSELNLSSLELGDSALYFCASSVESGGVGSPLHFGNGTRLTVT.

This clone showed up just a few times. The chain uses TRBV7-8 and TRBJ1-6, with TRBD1 matching 10 bases. V lost 1 base and J lost 5; bases outside the gene matches: 5. The CDR3 consists of 17 residues. CDR1 SGHVS and CDR2 FQNEAQ come from the germline V gene. The CDR3 sequence is CASSLVGQGGDNSPLHF. Here the CDR3 DNA reads TGTGCCAGCAGCTTAGTTGGACAGGGGGGGGATAATTCACCCCTCCACTTT. Filled out from reference TRBV7-8 and TRBJ1-6, the complete variable domain reads GAGVSQSPRYKVAKRGQDVALRCDPISGHVSLFWYQQALGQGPEFLTYFQNEAQLDKSGLPSDRFFAERPEGSVSTLKIQRTQQEDSAVYLCASSLVGQGGDNSPLHFGNGTRLTVT.

The chain recombines TRBV6-1 with TRBJ1-5, with D possibly being TRBD1 (5 bases). This CDR3 spans 16 amino acids. Germline values: CDR1 MNHNS, CDR2 SASEGT. The germline V and J ends were trimmed by 4 bases and 3 bases, with 16 bases remaining between them. CDR3 nucleotide sequence: TGTGCCAGCAGTGCCAAAGGGGAGGGAGACAATCAGCCCCAGCATTTT. As protein: CASSAKGEGDNQPQHF.

This rearrangement joins TRBV5-6 to TRBJ2-3; possibly TRBD2 for D (5 bases). The CDR3 sequence is 14 residues long. Germline assignment: CDR1 SGHDT and CDR2 YYEEEE. Trimming left V 4 bases short and J 5 bases short, with 14 bases between. In nucleotides, the CDR3 is TGTGCCAGCAGCCCGACCGGAGGTTTAGATACGCAGTATTTT. Translated: CASSPTGGLDTQYF.

This chain uses TRBV27 with TRBJ1-5; TRBD1 aligns across 9 bases. Trimming at V came to 3 bases and at J to 4 bases, leaving 7 bases not matched to a gene. This CDR3 is 16 amino acids long. Germline-derived CDR1 and CDR2 are MNHEY and SMNVEV (reference sequence). The chain's CDR3 is CASSLGPDRGNQPQHF. For the CDR3, the DNA is TGTGCCAGCAGTTTGGGGCCGGACAGGGGTAATCAGCCCCAGCATTTT.

The genes are TRBV10-2 and TRBJ2-7, with 9 bases lining up with TRBD2. The CDR3 totals 13 residues. J was trimmed by 3 bases and V by 4 bases; bases with no gene match: 1. The germline V gene encodes CDR1 WSHSY and CDR2 SAAADI. Written as DNA, the CDR3 is TGCGCCAGCAGTGTTAGCGGGAGCTACGAGCAGTACTTC. It encodes CASSVSGSYEQYF.

This rearrangement joins TRBV5-1 to TRBJ1-2; D is unresolved. V was clipped by 0 bases and J by 4 bases, with 16 bases between them. Germline assignment: CDR1 SGHRS and CDR2 YFSETQ. The CDR3 length is 16 residues. CDR3 sequence: CASSLGVGSGSYGYTF. For the CDR3, the DNA is TGCGCCAGCAGCTTGGGGGTCGGCAGCGGTTCCTATGGCTACACCTTC.

This rearrangement joins TRBV20-1 to TRBJ2-3; D gene unclear. Germline values: CDR1 DFQATT, CDR2 SNEGSKA (reference sequence). The CDR3 is made up of 12 amino acids. Trimming took off 3 bases at V and 5 bases at J, with 9 bases between the two ends. The CDR3 DNA follows: TGCAGTGCTAGTCGGTCTCTAGATACGCAGTATTTT. Protein sequence: CSASRSLDTQYF.

The J gene is TRBJ2-1, the V gene TRBV7-2, with D possibly TRBD2 on 6 matching bases. V lost 2 bases to trimming and J lost 4 bases, with 15 bases between them. Germline CDR1 and CDR2: SGHTA and FQGNSA. This CDR3 has 16 amino acids. CDR3: CASSLNGAGIYNEQFF. The CDR3 DNA reads as TGTGCCAGCAGCTTAAATGGGGCGGGGATTTACAATGAGCAGTTCTTC.

V gene TRBV4-1 combines with J gene TRBJ2-7; tentative D call: TRBD1 (6 bases). The CDR3 covers 17 residues. Trimming left V 0 bases short and J 1 base short, with 16 bases between. Germline values: CDR1 MGHRA, CDR2 YSYEKL. In nucleotides, the CDR3 is TGCGCCAGCAGCCAAGAAAGAGCAACAGGGAAATCCTACGAGCAGTACTTC. It yields the protein CASSQERATGKSYEQYF.

J is TRBJ2-7 and V is TRBV14, with TRBD2 matching 7 bases. The CDR3 has 15 residues. V dropped 1 base and J dropped 6; count of bases not matched to a gene: 9. Germline V gives CDR1 SGHDN, CDR2 FVKESK. CDR3: CASSQGGLLQGEQYF. As DNA, the CDR3 is TGTGCCAGCAGCCAAGGGGGACTACTTCAGGGCGAGCAGTACTTC.

The V call is TRBV5-4, the J call TRBJ2-7; 8 positions agree with TRBD2. The germline V gene has CDR1 SGHNT and CDR2 YYREEE (reference sequence). This CDR3 has 16 residues. The V and J ends lost 4 bases and 3 bases, in that order; junction bases with no gene match: 12. Here the CDR3 DNA reads TGTGCCAGCAGCCCGGGGGGGCTAGCCGGTAGCTACGAGCAGTACTTC. Translation: CASSPGGLAGSYEQYF.

The chain links TRBV5-1 to TRBJ2-1; no clear D. The germline CDR1 and CDR2 sequences are SGHRS and YFSETQ. The CDR3 extends over 12 amino acids. V was cut by 2 bases and J by 10 bases, with 10 bases left in between. The CDR3 coding sequence is TGCGCCAGCAGCTTAGAATTGCGGGAGCAGTTCTTC. This encodes CASSLELREQFF.

The chain is built from TRBV9 and TRBJ1-2; 7 positions agree with TRBD1. The V gene's germline CDR1 is SGDLS and CDR2 YYNGEE. The CDR3 extends over 15 amino acids. Trimming cost V 4 bases and J 3 bases; bases outside gene matches: 9. The CDR3 coding sequence is TGTGCCAGCAGCATCCGACAGGGAGGAGACTATGGCTACACCTTC. Translation gives CASSIRQGGDYGYTF.

The chain links TRBV14 to TRBJ1-4; the D gene is possibly TRBD1 (6 bases). The CDR3 has 15 residues. The germline CDR1 and CDR2 sequences are SGHDN and FVKESK. The V end lost 1 base, the J end lost 8 bases, and 14 bases lay between the germline ends. The CDR3 sequence: CASSQGTASWEKLFF. The CDR3 nucleotides read TGTGCCAGCAGCCAAGGGACAGCCAGTTGGGAAAAACTGTTTTTT. Full variable domain (missing parts from reference TRBV14 and TRBJ1-4): EAGVTQFPSHSVIEKGQTVTLRCDPISGHDNLYWYRRVMGKEIKFLLHFVKESKQDESGMPNNRFLAERTGGTYSTLKVQPAELEDSGVYFCASSQGTASWEKLFFGSGTQLSVL.

This rearrangement joins TRBV6-2 or TRBV6-3 to TRBJ2-7, with D possibly matching TRBD1 (5 bases). The CDR3 consists of 14 residues. Germline loops: CDR1 MNHEY, CDR2 SVGEGT. Trimming took 6 bases from V and 4 from J, leaving 16 bases between them. The CDR3 coding sequence is TGTGCCAGCAGCACCAACCCGAGACAGTACGAGCAGTACTTC. It codes for CASSTNPRQYEQYF.

This chain links TRBV7-9 with TRBJ1-5, with TRBD1 as a possible D gene (5 bases). The length of the CDR3 is 14 residues. Germline V lookup: CDR1 SEHNR, CDR2 FQNEAQ (reference sequence). V was trimmed by 8 bases and J by 0 bases, leaving 11 bases between them. The CDR3 sequence is CASQGVYSNQPQHF. Here the CDR3 DNA reads TGTGCCAGCCAAGGGGTTTATAGCAATCAGCCCCAGCATTTT.